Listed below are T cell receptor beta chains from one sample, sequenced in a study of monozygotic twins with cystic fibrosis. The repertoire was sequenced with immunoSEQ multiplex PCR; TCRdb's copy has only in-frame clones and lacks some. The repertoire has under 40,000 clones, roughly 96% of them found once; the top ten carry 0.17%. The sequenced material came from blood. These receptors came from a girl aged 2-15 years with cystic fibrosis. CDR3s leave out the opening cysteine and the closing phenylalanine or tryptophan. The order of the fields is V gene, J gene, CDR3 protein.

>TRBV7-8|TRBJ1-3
ASSLVLRGSGNTIY
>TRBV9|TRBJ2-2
ASSVDGGGSVTGELF
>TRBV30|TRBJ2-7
AWSYPAVGTLTYEQY
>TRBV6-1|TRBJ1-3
ASSEAGNTIY
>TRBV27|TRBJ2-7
ASSDLSGRVDEQY
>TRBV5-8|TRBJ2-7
ASSSVGPGLRGNEQY
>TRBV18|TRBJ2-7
ASSQGTATYEQY
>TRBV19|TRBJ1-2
ASSINRDASGYT
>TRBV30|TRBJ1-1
ARQAANEAF
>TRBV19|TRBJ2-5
ASSIRPGGMIGETQY
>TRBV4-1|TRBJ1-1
ASSPGNTEAF
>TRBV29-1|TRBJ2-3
SVEGGTGGFADTQY
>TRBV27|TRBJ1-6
ASSTYNSPLH
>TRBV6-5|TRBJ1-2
ASSYFQGYGYT
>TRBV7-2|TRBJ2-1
ASSLRNRDNEQF
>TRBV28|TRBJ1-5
ASSSTTGRVQPQH
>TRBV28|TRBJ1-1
ASRITGSAEAF
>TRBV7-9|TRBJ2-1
ASSLGWSDEQF
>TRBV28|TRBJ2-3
ASSLRGLGDTQY
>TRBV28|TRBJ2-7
ASRLSGGMYEQY
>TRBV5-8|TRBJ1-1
ASSRQGRGTEAF
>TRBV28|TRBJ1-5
ASRDRKFNQPQH
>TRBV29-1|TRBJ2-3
SVEGQATSTDTQY
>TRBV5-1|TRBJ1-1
ASSLDGVNTEAF
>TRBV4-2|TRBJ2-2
ASSQVLASAGELF
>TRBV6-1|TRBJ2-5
ASSEEGGGETQY
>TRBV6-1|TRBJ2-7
ASSRLFEQY
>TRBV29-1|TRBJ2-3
SVAGTGADTQY
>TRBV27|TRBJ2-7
ASRQVFYEQY
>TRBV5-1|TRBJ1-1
ASSLGVIQGYITEAF
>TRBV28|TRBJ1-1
ASSFPPVAGFAEAF
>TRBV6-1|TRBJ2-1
ASSESRSSYNEQF
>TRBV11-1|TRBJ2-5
ASSLAGSKETQY
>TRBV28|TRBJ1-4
ASSSPRGLNEKLF
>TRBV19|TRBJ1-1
ASSIAWGTEAF
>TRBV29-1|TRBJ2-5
SVDRDRGETQY
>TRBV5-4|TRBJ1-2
ASSSPGQGNYGYT
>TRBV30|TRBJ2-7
AWSVRSLSEQY
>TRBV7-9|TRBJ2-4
ASSLAGQAVKNIQY
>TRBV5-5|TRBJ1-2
ASSLFVDSSGYT
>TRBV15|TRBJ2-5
ATSRDLTLAETQY
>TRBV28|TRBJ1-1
ASIQGWGTEAF
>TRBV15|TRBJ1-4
ATSRDRGPRGLF
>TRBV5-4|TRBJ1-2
ASSTGQARYGYT
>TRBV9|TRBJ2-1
ASSVDIGLAGAHEQF
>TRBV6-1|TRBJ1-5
ASSPSGRENQPQH
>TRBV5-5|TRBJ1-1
ASLRKKEGRTAEAF
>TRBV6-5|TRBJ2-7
ASSQGSEQY
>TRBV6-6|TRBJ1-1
ASSLGMGVGEAF